Below are 17 T cell receptor beta chains sequenced from a single sample in a study of cytomegalovirus exposure and HLA in healthy donors. Generated by immunoSEQ multiplex PCR, the TCRdb table keeps only in-frame clones and is missing some. The table includes 82,000 or so clones, roughly 96% detected once. Sample: PBMCs. These receptors all come from a woman under 30 in good health and CMV-seronegative.

This clone is a singleton in its sample. The V gene is TRBV5-4, the J gene TRBJ1-2; 7 positions agree with TRBD1. Germline-derived CDR1 and CDR2 are SGHNT and YYREEE (reference sequence). This CDR3 is built from 13 residues. V gave up 5 bases and J gave up 4 bases; unmatched junction bases: 5. In DNA form, the CDR3 reads TGTGCCAGCAGTTCCGGGACAGCCTATGGCTACACCTTC. This translates into CASSSGTAYGYTF.

The chain is built from TRBV19 and TRBJ2-7; 8 nucleotides agree with TRBD1. This CDR3 spans 11 amino acids. Trimming removed 8 bases from V and 6 bases from J; junction bases left unmatched: 3. Germline V gene data show CDR1 as LNHDA and CDR2 as SQIVND (reference sequence). The CDR3, as DNA: TGTGCCAGTTCAGACAGGGGCGAGCAGTACTTC. It translates to CASSDRGEQYF.

This chain uses TRBV7-9 with TRBJ1-5; D is ambiguous. CDR3 length: 14 residues. V was cut by 5 bases and J by 0 bases, with 8 bases left in between. Germline V gives CDR1 SEHNR, CDR2 FQNEAQ (reference sequence). The CDR3 reads CASSPKSSNQPQHF. For the CDR3, the DNA is TGTGCCAGCAGCCCCAAGAGTAGCAATCAGCCCCAGCATTTT.

The chain joins TRBV6-5 to TRBJ2-7; D may be TRBD1 (6 bases). The V and J ends lost 7 bases and 2 bases respectively, with 18 bases between them. This CDR3 comprises 15 residues. Germline CDR1 is MNHEY and CDR2 is SVGAGI. CDR3 in DNA: TGTGCCAGCACCTTATCCCCGGGACAACCCTACGAGCAGTACTTC. Translated, it gives CASTLSPGQPYEQYF.

The V and J genes are TRBV27 and TRBJ2-3; 13 bases fit TRBD2. Germline lookup yields CDR1 MNHEY and CDR2 SMNVEV (reference sequence). The CDR3 runs to 19 residues. V was clipped by 5 bases and J by 2 bases; unmatched bases: 13. CDR3 nucleotide sequence: TGTGCCAGCAGTCCTGGGACTAGCGGGGACGGTTTCGTCACAGATACGCAGTATTTT. The encoded protein is CASSPGTSGDGFVTDTQYF.

About this clone itself: Mismatch with germline at one junction end may stem from a read error. The chain has TRBV7-2 and TRBJ1-2, with a weak D call TRBD1 (6 bases). The CDR3 covers 13 residues. CDR1 SGHTA and CDR2 FQGNSA come from the germline V gene. The chain's CDR3 is CASSLPGQRGGAF. CDR3 nucleotides: TGTGCCAGCAGCTTACCCGGACAGCGGGGAGGCGCCTTC. Based on the CDR3 plus reference TRBV7-2 and TRBJ1-2, the full variable domain is GAGVSQSPSNKVTEKGKDVELRCDPISGHTALYWYRQSLGQGLEFLIYFQGNSAPDKSGLPSDRFSAERTGGSVSTLTIQRTQQEDSAVYLCASSLPGQRGGAFGSGTRLTVV.

This clone was counted a few times. The V gene is TRBV7-8, the J gene TRBJ2-2, with 7 bases identical to TRBD2. This CDR3 has 16 amino acids. Germline CDR1 is SGHVS and CDR2 is FQNEAQ. With 1 base clipped from V and 1 base from J, the junction kept 3 bases outside the gene matches. The CDR3 nucleotides are TGTGCCAGCAGCTTAGGGACTAGTCAGAACACCGGGGAGCTGTTTTTT. Translated: CASSLGTSQNTGELFF.

The J gene is TRBJ2-1, the V gene TRBV4-1; tentative D call: TRBD1 (5 bases). The CDR3 spans 16 residues. Germline CDR1 is MGHRA and CDR2 is YSYEKL. Trimming removed 0 bases at V and 10 bases at J, with 19 bases between. The CDR3 protein is CASSQDSQGLSTEQFF. The CDR3 bases are TGCGCCAGCAGCCAAGATTCCCAGGGCTTAAGTACGGAGCAGTTCTTC.

This clone was counted between two and nine times. This chain uses TRBV9 with TRBJ2-7; D might be TRBD1 (5 bases). Germline V gene data show CDR1 as SGDLS and CDR2 as YYNGEE. This CDR3 region has 14 residues. Trimming shortened V by 1 base and J by 1 base, and 9 bases separated the two germline ends. CDR3 sequence: CASSVSPGSYEQYF. The CDR3 DNA reads as TGTGCCAGCAGCGTATCGCCAGGGTCCTACGAGCAGTACTTC.

This chain links TRBV7-9 with TRBJ1-1, with 7 bases fitting TRBD1. The length of the CDR3 is 14 residues. Germline CDR1 and CDR2: SEHNR and FQNEAQ (reference sequence). V lost 3 bases, J lost 4 bases, and 5 bases stayed unmatched. The CDR3 DNA follows: TGTGCCAGCAGCTTGGACCAGGGGGGCACTGAAGCTTTCTTT. Its protein is CASSLDQGGTEAFF. The full variable domain, in which reference TRBV7-9 and TRBJ1-1 provide the parts outside the CDR3, is DTGVSQNPRHKITKRGQNVTFRCDPISEHNRLYWYRQTLGQGPEFLTYFQNEAQLEKSRLLSDRFSAERPKGSFSTLEIQRTEQGDSAMYLCASSLDQGGTEAFFGQGTRLTVV.

This chain links TRBV15 with TRBJ1-5, with D possibly being TRBD1 (6 bases). The germline V and J ends were trimmed by 1 base and 6 bases, with 13 bases remaining between them. CDR3 length equals 15 residues. Germline assignment: CDR1 LNHNV and CDR2 YYDKDF (reference sequence). The CDR3 DNA reads TGTGCCACCAGCAGAGGTGGGACAAGAGGTCAGCCCCAGCATTTT. Translated, it gives CATSRGGTRGQPQHF.

This rearrangement joins TRBV5-8 to TRBJ1-5; a possible D gene is TRBD1 (6 bases). The ends were cut back, 7 bases at V and 3 bases at J, with 11 bases in the middle. Germline V gene lookup returns CDR1 SGHTS and CDR2 YDEGEE. The length of the CDR3 is 13 residues. CDR3 sequence reads: CASSGTNNQPQHF. The CDR3 region has the DNA TGTGCCAGCTCAGGGACAAACAATCAGCCCCAGCATTTT.

V gene TRBV30 combines with J gene TRBJ2-2; D remains ambiguous. Trimming stripped 0 bases from V and 6 bases from J, with 8 bases between. This CDR3 comprises 13 residues. CDR1 and CDR2 from the germline V gene are GTSNPN and SVGIG (reference sequence). The CDR3 region has the DNA TGTGCCTGGAGTGTTTCCTCCCCCGGGGAGCTGTTTTTT. Its protein product is CAWSVSSPGELFF.

This chain connects TRBV6-5 to TRBJ1-2, with TRBD1 matching 7 bases. Germline-derived CDR1 and CDR2 are MNHEY and SVGAGI. The V gene end was trimmed by 6 bases and the J gene end by 8 bases; junction bases not matched to a gene: 6. This CDR3 has 12 residues. CDR3 in DNA: TGTGCCAGCAGCCTGACAGGGAGAGGCTACACCTTC. Protein: CASSLTGRGYTF.

The chain combines TRBV28 with TRBJ1-2; TRBD1 matches at 10 bases. The CDR3 has 12 residues. The trim removed 8 bases at V and 5 bases at J, leaving 2 bases unmatched. Germline loops: CDR1 MDHEN, CDR2 SYDVKM. CDR3 in DNA: TGTGCCAGCGGGACAGGGGTTTATGGCTACACCTTC. Its translation is CASGTGVYGYTF.

The rearrangement links TRBV7-8 to TRBJ1-2; 8 bases are a match to TRBD1. Germline V gives CDR1 SGHVS, CDR2 FQNEAQ. Trimming at V came to 5 bases and at J to 3 bases, leaving 8 bases not matched to a gene. The CDR3 contains 15 residues. For the CDR3, the DNA is TGTGCCAGCAGCCGGACGACAGGGGACTACTATGGCTACACCTTC. Encoded protein: CASSRTTGDYYGYTF.

The V gene is TRBV5-6, the J gene TRBJ2-1; TRBD2 aligns across 7 bases. After removal of 2 bases from V and 0 bases from J, the junction contained 2 bases not matched to a gene. The germline CDR1 and CDR2 sequences are SGHDT and YYEEEE. This CDR3 spans 15 amino acids. CDR3 bases: TGTGCCAGCAGCTTACAGCGGGGCTCCTACAATGAGCAGTTCTTC. Translation: CASSLQRGSYNEQFF.